This TCR beta chain was identified during a study of cytomegalovirus exposure and HLA in healthy donors. Regarding the study as a whole: The authors enumerated 150 to 200 TCR beta chains as linked to cytomegalovirus. TCR beta V segments were, for the most part, productive about 87% or about 30% of the time in an earlier analysis.

In the case of this clone: What it recognizes is unknown.

Healthy bone marrow donors supplied every sample. Both 60 Vbeta primers and 13 Jbeta primers went into the PCR. Only in-frame clones appear in the TCRdb table, and some are missing; sequencing was by immunoSEQ multiplex PCR. The sample includes approximately 280,000 clones, around 90% seen only once; the top ten take around 2.1%. CDR3 size: 13 residues. V lost 1 base and J lost 11, with 15 bases in between. The V gene's germline CDR1 is SNHLY and CDR2 FYNNEI. This sequence was found in a woman under 30 in good health and CMV-seronegative. The sample comprised PBMCs. The chain recombines TRBV2 with TRBJ2-7; maybe TRBD2 (6 bases). CDR3 DNA sequence: TGTGCCAGCAGTGAAGATAGGGACCCGGGGGAGTACTTC. This encodes CASSEDRDPGEYF.